Each of the 23 T cell receptor beta chains below was sequenced from the same sample in a study of identical twins. TCRdb re-called the 5' RACE reads with MiXCR, one entry per CDR3 protein. The top ten hold about 1.5% of the sample, which has 700,000 to 950,000 distinct CDR3 sequences, around an eighth seen once. The same data also contributed to another study, on yellow fever vaccine responses in identical twins.

Sample: PBMCs. The receptors shown here come from a woman between 18 and 29 years old in good health.

The chain couples TRBV11-1 to TRBJ2-1, with TRBD2 matching 8 bases. After removal of 6 bases from V and 0 bases from J, the junction contained 13 bases not matched to a gene. The CDR3 has 18 residues. CDR1 is SGHAT and CDR2 is FQDESV in the germline V gene (reference sequence). The CDR3 DNA follows: TGTGCCAGCAGATTGATGAGGCTAGCGGGCAACTCCTACAATGAGCAGTTCTTC. Amino acids: CASRLMRLAGNSYNEQFF.

The V call is TRBV6-2 or TRBV6-3, the J call TRBJ2-1, with 9 bases identical to TRBD1. The CDR3 has 15 residues. Unmatched junction bases numbered 12, after V lost 7 bases and J lost 8 bases. Germline V gene sequence: CDR1 MNHEY, CDR2 SVGEGT. The DNA of the CDR3 is TGTGCCAGCACCGACGGGACAGGGATCTCCCATGAGCAGTTCTTC. It yields the protein CASTDGTGISHEQFF.

This clonotype was seen repeatedly, ten times or more. The chain couples TRBV9 to TRBJ1-2; 10 bases are a match to TRBD1. The CDR3 loop spans 17 amino acids. CDR1 and CDR2 (germline): SGDLS, YYNGEE. The V gene end was trimmed by 3 bases and the J gene end by 4 bases; junction bases not matched to a gene: 12. CDR3 protein: CASSEGTGENRFYGYTF. CDR3 coding DNA: TGTGCCAGCAGCGAAGGGACAGGGGAAAACCGTTTCTATGGCTACACCTTC.

This clonotype was detected only a few times. The rearrangement uses TRBV29-1 and TRBJ2-1, with 13 bases fitting TRBD2. CDR1 SQVTM and CDR2 ANQGSEA come from the germline V gene. Trimming removed 2 bases from V and 9 bases from J; junction bases left unmatched: 4. This CDR3 is built from 14 residues. The CDR3 spells CSVETSGRALEQFF. The CDR3 DNA is TGCAGCGTTGAAACTAGCGGGAGGGCCCTTGAGCAGTTCTTC.

The sample holds a few counts of this clonotype. This chain links TRBV4-1 with TRBJ2-7; TRBD1 is a possible D gene (6 bases). V lost 6 bases to trimming and J lost 0 bases, with 15 bases between them. The CDR3 totals 15 residues. In germline, CDR1 is MGHRA, CDR2 YSYEKL. Here the CDR3 reads CASSRTVVSSYEQYF. The CDR3 nucleotides read TGCGCCAGCAGTCGGACAGTCGTAAGCTCCTACGAGCAGTACTTC.

This clonotype was picked up a small number of times. This rearrangement joins TRBV11-2 to TRBJ2-1; TRBD2 matches 8 bases. From germline, CDR1 is SGHAT and CDR2 FQNNGV. This CDR3 comprises 16 residues. J gave up 1 base and V 5 bases, and 7 bases lay outside the gene matches. This CDR3 is CASSQSGGGSYNEQFF. The DNA for the CDR3 is TGTGCCAGCAGCCAAAGCGGGGGCGGATCCTACAATGAGCAGTTCTTC.

V and J are TRBV3-1 and TRBJ2-1, with TRBD1 as a possible D gene (5 bases). CDR3 length: 15 amino acids. CDR1 LGHDT and CDR2 YNNKEL come from the germline V gene (reference sequence). Deletions cut 1 base from V and 6 bases from J, with 13 bases between. In nucleotides, the CDR3 is TGTGCCAGCAGCCAAGGACAGCTCCAGATCAATGAGCAGTTCTTC. This encodes CASSQGQLQINEQFF.

This clonotype was observed a handful of times. The chain uses TRBV20-1 and TRBJ2-5; the D is unclear. V lost 2 bases, J lost 4 bases, and 8 bases lay in between. Per the germline V gene, CDR1 is DFQATT and CDR2 is SNEGSKA (reference sequence). This CDR3 comprises 12 residues. CDR3 residues: CSARRVGETQYF. For the CDR3, the DNA is TGCAGTGCTAGACGGGTAGGAGAGACCCAGTACTTC.

Here the CDR3 DNA reads TGTGCCAGCAGCCACAACCCGGGGGGAGGCGAGACCCAGTACTTC. This codes for CASSHNPGGGETQYF. The gene calls are TRBV3-1 and TRBJ2-5, with 7 nucleotides matching TRBD2. Germline CDR1 is LGHDT and CDR2 is YNNKEL (reference sequence). The CDR3 covers 15 residues. Trimming cost V 3 bases and J 5 bases; bases outside gene matches: 9.

The chain uses TRBV11-3 and TRBJ2-5, with TRBD1 matching 10 bases. Losses at the gene ends were 5 bases for V and 4 bases for J; bases not matched to a gene: 7. Germline values: CDR1 SGHNT, CDR2 YENEEA. CDR3 length: 15 residues. The CDR3 nucleotides read TGTGCCAGCAGCATAGGGGACAGGGGAGGAGAGACCCAGTACTTC. It encodes CASSIGDRGGETQYF.

In its sample, this clonotype was seen a few times. The chain joins TRBV5-1 to TRBJ2-1, with 7 bases fitting TRBD2. Germline lookup yields CDR1 SGHRS and CDR2 YFSETQ. This CDR3 has 16 amino acids. V gave up 3 bases and J gave up 4 bases; unmatched junction bases: 10. The chain's CDR3 is CASSSGASGVYNEQFF. The CDR3 bases are TGCGCCAGCAGCTCGGGCGCTAGCGGTGTATACAATGAGCAGTTCTTC. The full variable domain, its missing parts supplied by reference TRBV5-1 and TRBJ2-1, is KAGVTQTPRYLIKTRGQQVTLSCSPISGHRSVSWYQQTPGQGLQFLFEYFSETQRNKGNFPGRFSGRQFSNSRSEMNVSTLELGDSALYLCASSSGASGVYNEQFFGPGTRLTVL.

This clonotype was seen ten or more times. This chain uses TRBV6-5 with TRBJ1-2, with 8 positions matching TRBD1. Germline assignment: CDR1 MNHEY and CDR2 SVGAGI. With 0 bases clipped from V and 8 bases from J, the junction kept 11 bases outside the gene matches. CDR3 size: 16 residues. CDR3 loop: CASSYSKGAGGEGYTF. The DNA for the CDR3 is TGTGCCAGCAGTTACTCGAAAGGCGCAGGGGGCGAAGGCTACACCTTC.

The rearrangement links TRBV29-1 to TRBJ2-1; 9 positions agree with TRBD2. The CDR3 runs to 13 residues. CDR1 is SQVTM and CDR2 is ANQGSEA in the germline V gene. J gave up 8 bases and V 6 bases, and 8 bases lay outside the gene matches. The CDR3 nucleotides read TGCAGCGTGCGGGGGGGGGGTAGCCATGAGCAGTTCTTC. This translates into CSVRGGGSHEQFF.

This clonotype has just a few counts. The V and J genes are TRBV24-1 and TRBJ2-2; the match to TRBD2 covers 14 bases. V gave up 2 bases and J gave up 5 bases; unmatched junction bases: 6. From germline, CDR1 is KGHDR and CDR2 SFDVKD. This CDR3 contains 18 residues. The CDR3 loop reads CATSDWKGTSGGTGELFF. The CDR3 DNA follows: TGTGCCACCAGTGATTGGAAAGGGACTAGCGGGGGAACCGGGGAGCTGTTTTTT.

The chain couples TRBV25-1 to TRBJ2-3; possible D gene TRBD2, 6 bases. The CDR3 length is 16 residues. Germline V gene lookup returns CDR1 MGHDK and CDR2 SYGVNS. The V end lost 6 bases, the J end lost 2 bases, and 18 bases lay between the germline ends. The chain's CDR3 is CASRGGAGPPTDTQYF. Here the CDR3 DNA reads TGTGCCAGCAGGGGCGGGGCGGGGCCTCCCACAGATACGCAGTATTTT.

The chain employs TRBV2 and TRBJ1-1; TRBD1 is a possible D gene (5 bases). The V end was cut by 2 bases, the J end by 4 bases, with 14 bases between. CDR3 length equals 15 residues. CDR1 and CDR2 (germline): SNHLY, FYNNEI. DNA for the CDR3: TGTGCCAGCAGTGAATTTTCTCCCAGGGTCACTGAAGCTTTCTTT. It codes for CASSEFSPRVTEAFF.

Ten or more counts support this clonotype. The chain recombines TRBV2 with TRBJ1-1; D uncertain. CDR3 size: 12 residues. Per the germline V gene, CDR1 is SNHLY and CDR2 is FYNNEI. Trimming removed 4 bases from V and 12 bases from J, with 15 bases in between. CDR3 nucleotides: TGTGCCAGCAGTGTACAGAGTGGGTCAACTTTCTTT. Translated, it gives CASSVQSGSTFF.

This clonotype was counted many times. V is TRBV10-3 and J is TRBJ1-6; no clear D. The germline V gene has CDR1 ENHRY and CDR2 SYGVKD. The CDR3 covers 16 residues. V was trimmed by 3 bases and J by 0 bases, leaving 9 bases between them. CDR3 DNA: TGTGCCATCAGTGAAGAATTCCACTCCTATAATTCACCCCTCCACTTT. Translated: CAISEEFHSYNSPLHF.

This clonotype was recorded a few times. CDR3 sequence (DNA): TGTGCCAGCGGGGACAGCAATGAGCAGTTCTTC. Its translation: CASGDSNEQFF. This chain links TRBV28 with TRBJ2-1, with 7 positions matching TRBD1. Trimming removed 8 bases from V and 6 bases from J; junction bases left unmatched: 1. The germline gives CDR1 MDHEN, CDR2 SYDVKM. The CDR3 is 11 residues long.

The rearrangement uses TRBV5-1 and TRBJ2-4; the D gene is possibly TRBD2 (5 bases). Germline CDR1 and CDR2: SGHRS and YFSETQ. The CDR3 is 16 amino acids. V lost 3 bases and J lost 3, with 16 bases in between. CDR3 nucleotide sequence: TGCGCCAGCAGCTGGTCCTCGACACGGGGCAAAAACATTCAGTACTTC. Protein sequence: CASSWSSTRGKNIQYF.

The chain joins TRBV21-1 to TRBJ2-1; TRBD1, the table's D call, was not compared with the DNA. TRBV21-1 represents a pseudogene. CDR3 length equals 16 residues. CDR3 DNA: TGTGCCAGCAGCTCCCTCTCCGGGACAACTTACGGTGAGCAGTTCTTC. This translates into CASSSLSGTTYGEQFF.

This clonotype has only a few counts. J is TRBJ2-2 and V is TRBV6-1, with 10 bases that match TRBD1. In germline, CDR1 is MNHNS, CDR2 SASEGT. V shed 1 base and J 3 bases; nucleotides not matched to a gene: 2. The CDR3 is 16 amino acids. Here the CDR3 DNA reads TGTGCCAGCAGTGAAGGGACAGGGGGATACACCGGGGAGCTGTTTTTT. It codes for CASSEGTGGYTGELFF.

The V call is TRBV10-2, the J call TRBJ2-1; D call uncertain. The CDR3 length is 10 residues. Between the trimmed V and J ends, which lost 3 bases and 12 bases, there was a span of 6 bases. CDR1 WSHSY and CDR2 SAAADI come from the germline V gene. The CDR3 region is CASSDGRQFF. CDR3 DNA: TGCGCCAGCAGTGACGGCAGGCAGTTCTTC.